The TCR beta chain under discussion was sequenced for a study of blood T cell repertoires in COVID-19. In the study overall: Samples came from the United States, Italy and Spain, spanning acute and convalescent COVID-19. T cells, B-cell-depleted T cells, or PBMCs provided the cDNA or gDNA that served as material.

Original methodology: It was from reference gene primer amplification that nucleated cell counts were estimated. Assay: immunoSEQ multiplex PCR; the TCRdb copy retains only in-frame clones and omits some. That table furnishes V, J and clone size, whereas the DNA furnished D and trimming. The data hold 200,000 to 300,000 clones, with 70% to 90% observed a single time. The sample consisted of peripheral blood. The sequence came from a man aged 25 to 40 with active or convalescent COVID-19.

The CDR3 region has the DNA TGTGCCAGCAGTAACGCCACCCCGGGACAGGGGCTACCAACTAATGAAAAACTGTTTTTT. Translated: CASSNATPGQGLPTNEKLFF. The chain is built from TRBV27 and TRBJ1-4, with TRBD1 matching 10 bases. Germline V lookup: CDR1 MNHEY, CDR2 SMNVEV (reference sequence). This CDR3 has 20 residues. Trimming at V came to 5 bases and at J to 0 bases, leaving 15 bases not matched to a gene.